This TCR beta chain appears in the sequencing data of a study of blood T cell repertoires in COVID-19. Turning to the study itself: Both acute and convalescent COVID-19 samples were obtained from the United States, Italy and Spain. From T cells, B-cell-depleted T cells, or PBMCs came the material, which was cDNA or gDNA.

Enrolled during active infection, Seattle patients were then followed longitudinally. Authors' processing steps: Using reference gene primer amplification, nucleated cell counts were estimated. Profiling relied on immunoSEQ multiplex PCR, and the TCRdb table lists in-frame clones only, not all of them. V and J calls and clone size come straight from that table; D and trimming were deduced from the DNA. The sample carries hundreds of thousands of clones, 88% recorded once. V shed 6 bases and J shed 13 bases, with 15 bases lying between them. Germline CDR1 reads SNHLY; CDR2 reads FYNNEI. The CDR3 is 12 residues long. This clone has only a few counts.

The sequence came from a woman aged 45-60 years with COVID-19, enrolled during active disease. Input material: peripheral blood. The V and J genes are TRBV2 and TRBJ1-4; tentatively, D is TRBD1 (5 bases). The CDR3, as DNA: TGTGCCAGCAGAGCTCAGGGATTCGGACTGTTTTTT. Translation: CASRAQGFGLFF.